Listed here is a single TCR beta chain. What it binds is unknown. Several immunoSEQ plates received, in even portions, the genomic DNA of each subset. Assay used: immunoSEQ multiplex PCR; TCRdb lists only in-frame clones, some missing. Among 2 million to 3 million clones listed, more than 90% were seen once. The data are from a study of shared clonotypes between healthy human individuals. Study-wide context: Plates per donor: three CD4 naive, three CD4 memory, two CD8 naive, one CD8 memory.

All of the donors resided in Nashville, Tennessee, and each was a Caucasian adult. Study results and caveats: Estimated richness was generally greater in naive than memory subsets.

The CDR3 runs 11 residues. The chain joins TRBV21-1 to TRBJ2-7. TRBV21-1 is assigned pseudogene status. This clonotype originated in a man in his late teens or twenties in good health. The source material was naive CD4+ T cells sorted from blood. Subset given: CD45RA+ positively selected. The CDR3 loop reads CASSKDDEQYF. The CDR3, as DNA: TGTGCCAGCAGCAAAGACGACGAGCAGTACTTC.